These 22 T cell receptor beta chains came from one sample sequenced in a study of blood T cell repertoires in COVID-19. Profiling relied on immunoSEQ multiplex PCR, and the TCRdb table lists in-frame clones only, not all of them. The sample contains 260,000 or so clones, 88% of which appear only once. Sequencing used PBMCs or T cells enriched from blood (not recorded which). Every receptor here comes from a woman between 40 and 55 years old with acute COVID-19.

The chain combines TRBV7-2 with TRBJ2-1, with 11 bases aligning to TRBD2. CDR1 SGHTA and CDR2 FQGNSA come from the germline V gene. V lost 1 base, J lost 3 bases, and 8 bases stayed unmatched. The length of the CDR3 is 18 residues. The CDR3 DNA is TGTGCCAGCAGCTTAGAACTAGCGGGAGAGGGGGACTACAATGAGCAGTTCTTC. It encodes CASSLELAGEGDYNEQFF.

This clone was found once. This chain links TRBV25-1 with TRBJ1-6; D ambiguous. Germline V gives CDR1 MGHDK, CDR2 SYGVNS. Trimming shortened V by 3 bases and J by 9 bases, and 18 bases separated the two germline ends. The CDR3 runs 16 residues. CDR3 residues: CASSDPRGGWASPLHF. As DNA, the CDR3 is TGTGCCAGCAGTGACCCGCGGGGAGGGTGGGCTTCACCCCTCCACTTT.

The chain links TRBV5-3 to TRBJ2-7, with D possibly TRBD2 on 6 matching bases. TRBV5-3 is sorted into the ORF group, with uncertain function. The CDR3 is made up of 13 amino acids. V was clipped by 3 bases and J by 7 bases, with 14 bases between them. Written as DNA, the CDR3 is TGTGCCAGAAGCTCGCCGGGGGAGTGGGAGCAGTACGTC. Translation gives CARSSPGEWEQYV.

This chain joins TRBV7-2 and TRBJ2-5; the match to TRBD2 covers 12 bases. The CDR3 is made up of 15 amino acids. V was clipped by 5 bases and J by 6 bases; unmatched bases: 7. Germline CDR1 and CDR2: SGHTA and FQGNSA. The CDR3 loop is CASSRRLAGAKTQYF. In nucleotides, the CDR3 is TGTGCCAGCAGCCGTAGACTAGCGGGAGCTAAGACCCAGTACTTC.

This chain links TRBV9 with TRBJ2-1, with D perhaps matching TRBD2 (5 bases). Germline-derived CDR1 and CDR2 are SGDLS and YYNGEE. The CDR3 has 19 amino acids. Trimming removed 2 bases from V and 2 bases from J, with 23 bases in between. The CDR3 sequence is CASSVPRDGLASTYNEQFF. As DNA, the CDR3 is TGTGCCAGCAGCGTCCCCCGAGACGGGTTAGCGAGTACCTACAATGAGCAGTTCTTC.

The V and J genes are TRBV12-5 and TRBJ1-3; the D gene is possibly TRBD1 (5 bases). CDR3 length: 15 residues. Trimming took 1 base from V and 4 from J, leaving 11 bases between them. Per the germline V gene, CDR1 is LGHNT and CDR2 is FRNRAP. The CDR3 region is CASGLGTKVGNTIYF. Here the CDR3 DNA reads TGTGCTAGTGGTTTGGGGACAAAGGTCGGAAACACCATATATTTT.

This clone was counted once. The chain couples TRBV5-6 to TRBJ2-7; TRBD2 matches 8 bases. J was trimmed by 2 bases and V by 2 bases; bases with no gene match: 3. Germline CDR1 is SGHDT and CDR2 is YYEEEE. There are 14 residues in the CDR3. The CDR3, as DNA: TGTGCCAGCAGCTTTCTAGCGGGTGCCTACGAGCAGTACGTC. Its translation: CASSFLAGAYEQYV.

The chain joins TRBV5-1 to TRBJ1-2; 8 bases are shared with TRBD1. This CDR3 region has 17 residues. V trimming: 0 bases; J trimming: 7 bases; junction bases outside the gene matches: 14. Germline V gene lookup returns CDR1 SGHRS and CDR2 YFSETQ. CDR3 bases: TGCGCCAGCAGCTTGGTGGGCCAGGGGGCGATTCACTCTGGCTACACCTTC. Its protein is CASSLVGQGAIHSGYTF.

The chain employs TRBV7-8 and TRBJ1-6, with 7 bases that match TRBD1. The ends lost 4 bases at V and 0 bases at J; junction bases unmatched: 3. CDR1 SGHVS and CDR2 FQNEAQ come from the germline V gene. The CDR3 length is 16 residues. In nucleotides, the CDR3 is TGTGCCAGCAGCTGGGACAGCAGCTCCTATAATTCACCCCTCCACTTT. Its protein is CASSWDSSSYNSPLHF.

The chain uses TRBV2 and TRBJ2-1; TRBD1 matches at 10 bases. This CDR3 is 14 amino acids long. V was clipped by 8 bases and J by 4 bases; unmatched bases: 5. Germline-derived CDR1 and CDR2 are SNHLY and FYNNEI. The CDR3 DNA is TGTGCCAGCCTCCGGGACAGGGGTTACAATGAGCAGTTCTTC. Translation gives CASLRDRGYNEQFF.

This chain links TRBV11-2 with TRBJ1-4, with TRBD1 as a possible D gene (5 bases). Trimming left V 1 base short and J 1 base short, with 10 bases between. Germline CDR1 and CDR2: SGHAT and FQNNGV. The CDR3 sequence is 16 residues long. CDR3 nucleotides: TGTGCCAGCAGCTTAGTGATGGGGGGAACTAATGAAAAACTGTTTTTT. This codes for CASSLVMGGTNEKLFF.

This chain joins TRBV21-1 and TRBJ1-2; whether TRBD1, the table's D call, matches the DNA was not checked. TRBV21-1 is classified as a pseudogene. The CDR3 spans 16 residues. As DNA, the CDR3 is TGTGCCAGCAGCGCCCAACAGGTTCCCCCTAACTATGGCTACACCTTC. Translating it yields CASSAQQVPPNYGYTF.

This chain connects TRBV11-2 to TRBJ1-1; 7 positions match TRBD1. Germline V gives CDR1 SGHAT, CDR2 FQNNGV. The V gene end was trimmed by 4 bases and the J gene end by 1 base; junction bases not matched to a gene: 9. The CDR3 contains 16 residues. CDR3 DNA: TGTGCCAGCAGCTCTAGGGTGCAGGGGGGGAACACTGAAGCTTTCTTT. This codes for CASSSRVQGGNTEAFF.

V and J are TRBV4-2 and TRBJ1-2; D remains ambiguous. V was trimmed by 2 bases and J by 2 bases, leaving 12 bases between them. The CDR3 loop spans 15 amino acids. The germline V gene has CDR1 LGHNA and CDR2 YNFKEQ. CDR3: CASSQQWRRNYGYTF. The DNA of the CDR3 is TGTGCCAGCAGCCAACAGTGGAGGAGAAACTATGGCTACACCTTC.

The chain uses TRBV7-2 and TRBJ2-1; D may be TRBD1 (6 bases). This CDR3 spans 16 amino acids. Germline V gene lookup returns CDR1 SGHTA and CDR2 FQGNSA. Trimming left V 3 bases short and J 5 bases short, with 17 bases between. The CDR3 DNA follows: TGTGCCAGCAGCTTGGGAAGGGGGTTCCGGAACAATGAGCAGTTCTTC. Amino acid sequence: CASSLGRGFRNNEQFF.

The chain has TRBV5-4 and TRBJ1-6; D is perhaps TRBD1 (5 bases). Per germline, CDR1 SGHNT and CDR2 YYREEE (reference sequence). V lost 4 bases to trimming and J lost 8 bases, with 19 bases between them. This CDR3 region has 16 residues. The CDR3 nucleotides read TGTGCCAGCAGCCCGGTGACAGCCCCAAAGGATTCACCCCTCCACTTT. Its translation: CASSPVTAPKDSPLHF.

This chain joins TRBV7-2 and TRBJ2-5; a weak D match, TRBD2 (5 bases). The germline V and J ends were trimmed by 5 bases and 5 bases, with 15 bases remaining between them. CDR3 size: 14 residues. Germline V gene data show CDR1 as SGHTA and CDR2 as FQGNSA. The CDR3 sequence is CASSQGLRVETQYF. In nucleotides, the CDR3 is TGTGCCAGCAGCCAAGGACTTAGGGTGGAGACCCAGTACTTC.

The chain recombines TRBV2 with TRBJ2-2; a weak D match, TRBD1 (6 bases). Germline assignment: CDR1 SNHLY and CDR2 FYNNEI. The CDR3 is made up of 15 amino acids. V was cut by 6 bases and J by 0 bases, with 11 bases left in between. CDR3 nucleotides: TGTGCCAGCAGCGACACAGGGACGAACACCGGGGAGCTGTTTTTT. Protein product: CASSDTGTNTGELFF.

This sequence joins TRBV4-3 and TRBJ1-2; D is unclear. From germline, CDR1 is LGHNA and CDR2 YSLEER. Trimming cost V 0 bases and J 0 bases, with 8 bases left between them. This CDR3 contains 15 residues. The CDR3 DNA reads TGCGCCAGCAGCCAAGAGGGCAGTTCTAACTATGGCTACACCTTC. Residues: CASSQEGSSNYGYTF.

V is TRBV4-1 and J is TRBJ2-1; TRBD2 matches at 13 bases. Per germline, CDR1 MGHRA and CDR2 YSYEKL. V lost 1 base and J lost 3; bases outside the gene matches: 3. This CDR3 has 17 amino acids. The CDR3 spells CASSQGTSGSFYNEQFF. CDR3 nucleotide sequence: TGCGCCAGCAGCCAAGGGACTAGCGGGAGTTTCTACAATGAGCAGTTCTTC.

The CDR3 DNA reads TGCAGCGTTGAGGGTTTTAGCGGGAGTCCGAATACGCAGTATTTT. Protein product: CSVEGFSGSPNTQYF. The V call is TRBV29-1, the J call TRBJ2-3; 9 bases fit TRBD2. Germline CDR1 reads SQVTM; CDR2 reads ANQGSEA. The CDR3 consists of 15 residues. The ends lost 3 bases at V and 7 bases at J; junction bases unmatched: 11.

This clone was counted a few times. The gene calls are TRBV18 and TRBJ1-4; D is uncertain. The CDR3 sequence is 16 residues long. Germline CDR1 and CDR2: KGHSH and LQKENI. Trimming took 2 bases from V and 3 from J, leaving 13 bases between them. The CDR3 DNA sequence: TGTGCCAGCTCACCATCTTCTGGGCCGCCTAATGAAAAACTGTTTTTT. It codes for CASSPSSGPPNEKLFF.